This TCR beta chain was captured by sequencing in a study of patients and donors after allogeneic stem cell transplantation. One entry per CDR3 protein results from TCRdb running MiXCR on the RT-PCR reads. The sample yields approximately 410,000 distinct CDR3 sequences, about a sixth seen once. The sample consisted of blood, either unsorted or a sorted T cell fraction (not recorded which). The TCR comes from a human donor who was either an allogeneic HSCT recipient or a stem cell or donor lymphocyte infusion donor (not recorded which). It is not recorded whose cells these are; they may come from a transplant donor.

Written as DNA, the CDR3 is TGTGCCAGCAGTGAAGCGCTTTCCGTGACGCTTTTAGAGGCTTTCTTT. Residues: CASSEALSVTLLEAFF. V gene TRBV6-1 combines with J gene TRBJ1-1, with D unclear. Germline-derived CDR1 and CDR2 are MNHNS and SASEGT. With 0 bases removed from V and 11 bases from J, the gap between germline ends came to 22 bases. The CDR3 totals 16 residues.